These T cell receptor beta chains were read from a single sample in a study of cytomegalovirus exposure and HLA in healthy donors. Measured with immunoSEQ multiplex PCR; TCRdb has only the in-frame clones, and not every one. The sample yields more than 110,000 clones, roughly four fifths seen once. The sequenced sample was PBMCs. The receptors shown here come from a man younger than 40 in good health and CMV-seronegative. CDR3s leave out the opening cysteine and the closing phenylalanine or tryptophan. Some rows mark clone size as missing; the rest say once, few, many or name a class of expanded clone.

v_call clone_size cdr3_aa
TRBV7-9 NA ATASGGSNRNNEQF
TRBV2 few ASSKEGYTEAF
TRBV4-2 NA ASSQDRAGKETQY
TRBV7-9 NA ASTGGGEQY
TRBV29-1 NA SVENGSGETQY
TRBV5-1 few ASRSDTGGYGYT
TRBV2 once ASGGGDLGYEQY
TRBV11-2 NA ASSFPASGKPTDYNEQF
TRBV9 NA ASSVQSAGNTIY
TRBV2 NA ASRDRALSGNTIY
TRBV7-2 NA ASSPRTGQNTGELF
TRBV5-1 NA ASSLGDTYSPLH
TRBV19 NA ASSFDRGIGGYT